This T cell receptor (beta chain) was profiled in a study of cytomegalovirus exposure and HLA in healthy donors. The PCR was carried out with 60 Vbeta primers and 13 Jbeta primers. Sequenced by immunoSEQ multiplex PCR; TCRdb stores in-frame clones only, minus some. The sample includes about 86,000 clones, 60% to 80% of them seen just once. V dropped 0 bases and J dropped 1 base, with 7 bases sitting between them. The CDR3 is made up of 14 amino acids. The V gene's germline CDR1 is SGHRS and CDR2 YFSETQ. The chain combines TRBV5-1 with TRBJ1-1; D remains ambiguous. The specimen was PBMCs. The sequence derives from a female donor in good health and CMV-seronegative. The CDR3 loop reads CASSLGERNTEAFF. The CDR3 region has the DNA TGCGCCAGCAGCTTGGGGGAGCGGAACACTGAAGCTTTCTTT.